This record covers a single TCR beta chain. This CDR3 is built from 14 residues. V was pared by 3 bases and J by 4 bases, with 2 bases of the junction left unmatched. Germline lookup yields CDR1 MNHEY and CDR2 SMNVEV (reference sequence). This entry belongs to a study of blood T cell repertoires in COVID-19. Looking at the study overall: PBMCs, B-cell-depleted T cells, or T cells were the source of the cDNA or gDNA that made up the material.

The repertoire was sequenced with immunoSEQ multiplex PCR; TCRdb's copy has only in-frame clones and lacks some. The table includes 200,000 or so clones, roughly four fifths detected once. The source material was PBMCs or T cells enriched from blood (not recorded which). This chain links TRBV27 with TRBJ2-1; 8 bases fit TRBD2. The TCR comes from a woman between 40 and 50 years old with acute COVID-19. The CDR3 protein is CASSFTSGYNEQFF. The DNA for the CDR3 is TGTGCCAGCAGTTTTACTAGCGGTTACAATGAGCAGTTCTTC.